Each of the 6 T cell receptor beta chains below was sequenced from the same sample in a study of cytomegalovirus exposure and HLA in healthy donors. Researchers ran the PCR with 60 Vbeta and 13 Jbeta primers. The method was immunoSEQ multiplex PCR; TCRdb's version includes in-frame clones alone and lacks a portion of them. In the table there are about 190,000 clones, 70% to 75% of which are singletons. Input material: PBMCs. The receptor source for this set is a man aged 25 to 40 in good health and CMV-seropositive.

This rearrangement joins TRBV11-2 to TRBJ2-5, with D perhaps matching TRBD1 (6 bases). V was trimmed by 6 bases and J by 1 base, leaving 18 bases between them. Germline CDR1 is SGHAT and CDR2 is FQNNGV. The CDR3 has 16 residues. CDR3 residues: CASSRGVGQFQETQYF. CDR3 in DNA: TGTGCCAGCAGTCGGGGCGTTGGACAGTTCCAAGAGACCCAGTACTTC.

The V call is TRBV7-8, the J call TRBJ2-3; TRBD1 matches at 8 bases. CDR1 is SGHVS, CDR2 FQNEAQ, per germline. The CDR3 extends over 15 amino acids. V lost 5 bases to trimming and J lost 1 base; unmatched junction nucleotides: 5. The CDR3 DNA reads TGTGCCAGCAGCCCCAGGGGGCCCCGCACAGATACGCAGTATTTT. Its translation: CASSPRGPRTDTQYF. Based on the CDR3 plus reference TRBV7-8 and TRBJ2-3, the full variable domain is GAGVSQSPRYKVAKRGQDVALRCDPISGHVSLFWYQQALGQGPEFLTYFQNEAQLDKSGLPSDRFFAERPEGSVSTLKIQRTQQEDSAVYLCASSPRGPRTDTQYFGPGTRLTVL.

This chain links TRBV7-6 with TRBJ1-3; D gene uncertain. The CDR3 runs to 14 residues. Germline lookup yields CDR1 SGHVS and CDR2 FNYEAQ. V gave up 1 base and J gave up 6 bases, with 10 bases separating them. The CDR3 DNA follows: TGTGCCAGCAGCTTAGTTGGAGCAGAAAACACCATATATTTT. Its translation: CASSLVGAENTIYF. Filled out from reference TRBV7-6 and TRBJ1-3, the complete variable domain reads GAGVSQSPRYKVTKRGQDVALRCDPISGHVSLYWYRQALGQGPEFLTYFNYEAQQDKSGLPNDRFSAERPEGSISTLTIQRTEQRDSAMYRCASSLVGAENTIYFGEGSWLTVV.

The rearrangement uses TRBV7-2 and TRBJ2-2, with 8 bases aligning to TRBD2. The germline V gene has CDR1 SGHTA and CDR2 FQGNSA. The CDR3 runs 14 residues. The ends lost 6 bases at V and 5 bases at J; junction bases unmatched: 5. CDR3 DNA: TGTGCCAGCAGTCCACAGCGGGGGACCGGGGAGCTGTTTTTT. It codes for CASSPQRGTGELFF. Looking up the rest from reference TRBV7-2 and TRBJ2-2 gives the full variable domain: GAGVSQSPSNKVTEKGKDVELRCDPISGHTALYWYRQSLGQGLEFLIYFQGNSAPDKSGLPSDRFSAERTGGSVSTLTIQRTQQEDSAVYLCASSPQRGTGELFFGEGSRLTVL.

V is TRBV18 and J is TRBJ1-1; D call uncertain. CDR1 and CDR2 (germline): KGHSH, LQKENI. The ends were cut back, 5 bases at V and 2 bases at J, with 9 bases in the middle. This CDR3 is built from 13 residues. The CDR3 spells CASSTTANTEAFF. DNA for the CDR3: TGTGCCAGCTCAACAACAGCTAACACTGAAGCTTTCTTT.

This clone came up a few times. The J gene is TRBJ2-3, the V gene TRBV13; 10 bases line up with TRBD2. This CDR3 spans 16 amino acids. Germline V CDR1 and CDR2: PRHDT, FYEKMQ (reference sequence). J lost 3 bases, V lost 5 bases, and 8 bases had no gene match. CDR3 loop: CASSLEGLAITDTQYF. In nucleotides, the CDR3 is TGTGCCAGCAGCCTCGAGGGACTAGCGATAACAGATACGCAGTATTTT.